The next 9 T cell receptor beta chains were all read from a single sample in a study of control samples from healthy donors and cancer patients (dated by TCRdb to the early 2020s). Library construction relied on the immunoSEQ multiplex PCR assay. Drawn from immuneACCESS, this table holds only the in-frame rearrangements with V and J called that TCRdb kept. Clones are partly lost; checked studies trace under half to an unresolved V gene and leave the rest unexplained. Within this sample are about 140,000 clones, with 91% of them counted one time only. The biggest ten clones account for under 9% of the sample. Material for sequencing was blood. These receptors were collected from a man aged 18 to 29 in good health.

CDR3 sequence reads: CASSSFNNEQFF. The CDR3 region has the DNA TGTGCCAGCAGCTCTTTTAACAATGAGCAGTTCTTC. This chain connects TRBV7-2 to TRBJ2-1; D is unclear. This CDR3 has 12 residues. V gave up 4 bases and J gave up 5 bases, with 6 bases separating them. Germline CDR1 reads SGHTA; CDR2 reads FQGNSA. Using reference TRBV7-2 and TRBJ2-1 for the parts outside the CDR3, the full variable domain is GAGVSQSPSNKVTEKGKDVELRCDPISGHTALYWYRQSLGQGLEFLIYFQGNSAPDKSGLPSDRFSAERTGGSVSTLTIQRTQQEDSAVYLCASSSFNNEQFFGPGTRLTVL.

The rearrangement links TRBV14 to TRBJ1-6; possibly TRBD1 for D (5 bases). This CDR3 contains 16 residues. V lost 10 bases to trimming and J lost 0 bases, with 16 bases between them. The germline V gene has CDR1 SGHDN and CDR2 FVKESK. The CDR3 is CATTGGRGSYNSPLHF. The CDR3 bases are TGTGCCACCACGGGGGGTAGGGGCTCCTATAATTCACCCCTCCACTTT.

The rearrangement joins TRBV5-4 to TRBJ2-7; no reliable D call. The CDR3 runs to 13 residues. The V end was cut by 0 bases, the J end by 4 bases, with 8 bases between. Looked up from germline, CDR1 is SGHNT and CDR2 is YYREEE (reference sequence). Here the CDR3 reads CASSLGSPYEQYF. CDR3 in DNA: TGTGCCAGCAGCTTGGGGTCACCTTACGAGCAGTACTTC. Supplemented by reference TRBV5-4 and TRBJ2-7, the full variable domain reads ETGVTQSPTHLIKTRGQQVTLRCSSQSGHNTVSWYQQALGQGPQFIFQYYREEENGRGNFPPRFSGLQFPNYSSELNVNALELDDSALYLCASSLGSPYEQYFGPGTRLTVT.

The chain carries TRBV6-2 or TRBV6-3 and TRBJ2-3, with TRBD2 matching 9 bases. V was pared by 0 bases and J by 3 bases, with 1 base of the junction left unmatched. This CDR3 is 15 amino acids long. Germline CDR1 is MNHEY and CDR2 is SVGEGT. CDR3 sequence (DNA): TGTGCCAGCAGTTACTCCGCGGGGGGGACAGATACGCAGTATTTT. It codes for CASSYSAGGTDTQYF.

This chain links TRBV5-4 with TRBJ1-2; 7 nucleotides agree with TRBD1. CDR3 length: 14 residues. CDR1 is SGHNT and CDR2 is YYREEE in the germline V gene (reference sequence). Trimming removed 4 bases from V and 3 bases from J; junction bases left unmatched: 6. CDR3 amino acids: CASSTSRGDYGYTF. The CDR3 nucleotides are TGTGCCAGCAGCACCTCCAGGGGGGACTATGGCTACACCTTC.

This chain connects TRBV7-2 to TRBJ2-3; TRBD2 aligns across 11 bases. V dropped 3 bases and J dropped 2; count of bases not matched to a gene: 4. CDR3 size: 16 residues. Per germline, CDR1 SGHTA and CDR2 FQGNSA. This chain's CDR3 is CASSFQTSGVTDTQYF. In DNA form, the CDR3 reads TGTGCCAGCAGCTTCCAGACTAGCGGGGTCACAGATACGCAGTATTTT.

The rearrangement uses TRBV7-2 and TRBJ1-4; D perhaps matches TRBD1 (5 bases). Germline CDR1 reads SGHTA; CDR2 reads FQGNSA. CDR3 length: 14 residues. Trimming took off 0 bases at V and 7 bases at J, with 9 bases between the two ends. In DNA form, the CDR3 reads TGTGCCAGCAGCTTAGCGGGGGGTCCTGAAAAACTGTTTTTT. It yields the protein CASSLAGGPEKLFF.

V gene TRBV7-9 combines with J gene TRBJ2-3; no reliable D call. Germline CDR1 reads SEHNR; CDR2 reads FQNEAQ (reference sequence). V was pared by 4 bases and J by 4 bases, with 6 bases between. The CDR3 is 12 amino acids. This chain's CDR3 is CASSYAPDTQYF. The CDR3 DNA is TGTGCCAGCAGCTACGCCCCAGATACGCAGTATTTT.

This chain connects TRBV6-1 to TRBJ2-2, with 9 bases that match TRBD2. CDR1 is MNHNS and CDR2 is SASEGT in the germline V gene. Trimming at V came to 4 bases and at J to 0 bases, leaving 9 bases not matched to a gene. The CDR3 runs 18 residues. CDR3 region: CASSVGSGGHTNTGELFF. CDR3 sequence (DNA): TGTGCCAGCAGTGTGGGTAGCGGGGGACATACGAACACCGGGGAGCTGTTTTTT.